The 29 T cell receptor beta chains below all came from one sample that was sequenced in a study of T cell responses to AZD1222 COVID-19 vaccine. This table comes from immunoSEQ multiplex PCR, and its TCRdb copy is limited to in-frame clones, with some not included. The profile covers some 100,000 clones, with around 87% appearing a single time and under 4.5% taken by the ten largest. Sequencing was performed on peripheral blood, taken on day 0 of MenACWY control vaccination. The receptors come from an adult in good health.

The gene calls are TRBV28 and TRBJ1-5, with 7 bases that match TRBD1. Per the germline V gene, CDR1 is MDHEN and CDR2 is SYDVKM. The CDR3 covers 13 residues. With V trimmed by 6 bases and J by 7 bases, 6 bases remained unmatched. CDR3 protein: CASSKQGSQPQHF. For the CDR3, the DNA is TGTGCCAGCAGCAAACAGGGGAGCCAGCCCCAGCATTTT.

The chain recombines TRBV19 with TRBJ2-1, with 7 bases fitting TRBD1. Germline-derived CDR1 and CDR2 are LNHDA and SQIVND (reference sequence). The CDR3 loop spans 14 amino acids. V lost 0 bases, J lost 14 bases, and 10 bases stayed unmatched. CDR3: CASSIDPLTGRKFF. The CDR3 DNA is TGTGCCAGTAGTATAGATCCCTTGACAGGGCGCAAGTTCTTC. The full variable domain, completed using reference TRBV19 and TRBJ2-1, is DGGITQSPKYLFRKEGQNVTLSCEQNLNHDAMYWYRQDPGQGLRLIYYSQIVNDFQKGDIAEGYSVSREKKESFPLTVTSAQKNPTAFYLCASSIDPLTGRKFFGPGTRLTVL.

The chain has TRBV5-1 and TRBJ2-7, with a possible D match to TRBD1 (6 bases). The CDR3 runs to 15 residues. The V gene's germline CDR1 is SGHRS and CDR2 YFSETQ. Trimming shortened V by 4 bases and J by 2 bases, and 16 bases separated the two germline ends. CDR3 coding DNA: TGCGCCAGCAGCCTGGGGGACAAATTCCCCTACGAGCAGTACTTC. Translating gives CASSLGDKFPYEQYF. The full variable domain, in which reference TRBV5-1 and TRBJ2-7 provide the parts outside the CDR3, is KAGVTQTPRYLIKTRGQQVTLSCSPISGHRSVSWYQQTPGQGLQFLFEYFSETQRNKGNFPGRFSGRQFSNSRSEMNVSTLELGDSALYLCASSLGDKFPYEQYFGPGTRLTVT.

The chain recombines TRBV4-1 with TRBJ2-4, with D possibly TRBD2 on 7 matching bases. Per the germline V gene, CDR1 is MGHRA and CDR2 is YSYEKL. Between the trimmed V and J ends, which lost 1 base and 9 bases, there was a span of 25 bases. The CDR3 extends over 18 amino acids. In DNA form, the CDR3 reads TGCGCCAGCAGCCAAGGGGAGCCGGGGGGCCTCCGGAGGAGCATTCAGTACTTC. Its protein product is CASSQGEPGGLRRSIQYF.

The rearrangement joins TRBV6-5 to TRBJ2-1, with TRBD1 matching over 9 bases. This CDR3 has 15 amino acids. With 6 bases clipped from V and 7 bases from J, the junction kept 10 bases outside the gene matches. Germline CDR1 reads MNHEY; CDR2 reads SVGAGI. CDR3 sequence reads: CASSEDRGGWNEQFF. The CDR3 DNA reads as TGTGCCAGCAGCGAGGACAGGGGTGGTTGGAATGAGCAGTTCTTC.

This clone was picked up a small number of times. V and J are TRBV6-5 and TRBJ1-3; D is uncertain. CDR1 is MNHEY and CDR2 is SVGAGI in the germline V gene. V was clipped by 6 bases and J by 7 bases, with 13 bases between them. The CDR3 extends over 13 amino acids. CDR3 protein: CASSGWPGNTIYF. The CDR3 nucleotides read TGTGCCAGCAGCGGCTGGCCGGGGAACACCATATATTTT.

This chain connects TRBV7-2 to TRBJ1-4; 8 bases map to TRBD1. The CDR3 runs to 16 residues. The germline V gene encodes CDR1 SGHTA and CDR2 FQGNSA. With V trimmed by 3 bases and J by 8 bases, 11 bases remained unmatched. In nucleotides, the CDR3 is TGTGCCAGCAGCTTGGCAGACGGGACAGGCGGCGAAAAACTGTTTTTT. Amino acids: CASSLADGTGGEKLFF.

The chain carries TRBV28 and TRBJ1-6, with D unclear. This CDR3 has 14 residues. Germline CDR1 and CDR2: MDHEN and SYDVKM. Trimming took 7 bases from V and 7 from J, leaving 14 bases between them. The CDR3 region has the DNA TGTGCCAGCATCTCAAATCCGGACAATTCACCCCTCCACTTT. Protein: CASISNPDNSPLHF.

This rearrangement joins TRBV18 to TRBJ2-2, with 8 bases lining up with TRBD2. This CDR3 is built from 17 residues. J gave up 7 bases and V 4 bases, and 14 bases lay outside the gene matches. Germline V gene lookup returns CDR1 KGHSH and CDR2 LQKENI. DNA for the CDR3: TGTGCCAGCTCACAAACTCGTCAAAGCGGGAGAGGCGGGGAGCTGTTTTTT. It specifies CASSQTRQSGRGGELFF. Together with reference TRBV18 and TRBJ2-2, the CDR3 gives the full variable domain: NAGVMQNPRHLVRRRGQEARLRCSPMKGHSHVYWYRQLPEEGLKFMVYLQKENIIDESGMPKERFSAEFPKEGPSILRIQQVVRGDSAAYFCASSQTRQSGRGGELFFGEGSRLTVL.

This chain links TRBV5-1 with TRBJ1-2, with TRBD1 identical over 9 bases. Trimming removed 3 bases from V and 8 bases from J; junction bases left unmatched: 11. This CDR3 has 15 amino acids. Germline V gives CDR1 SGHRS, CDR2 YFSETQ. The CDR3 bases are TGCGCCAGCAGCTCGACCCGGGGACAGGGAGACGGCTACACCTTC. Its protein product is CASSSTRGQGDGYTF. Complete variable domain (other parts from reference TRBV5-1 and TRBJ1-2): KAGVTQTPRYLIKTRGQQVTLSCSPISGHRSVSWYQQTPGQGLQFLFEYFSETQRNKGNFPGRFSGRQFSNSRSEMNVSTLELGDSALYLCASSSTRGQGDGYTFGSGTRLTVV.

The chain joins TRBV10-3 to TRBJ2-7; 8 nucleotides align to TRBD1. The CDR3 extends over 12 amino acids. V lost 6 bases, J lost 6 bases, and 4 bases stayed unmatched. CDR1 is ENHRY and CDR2 is SYGVKD in the germline V gene. As DNA, the CDR3 is TGTGCCATCAGGGAGACAGGGGTCGAGCAGTACTTC. Translated, it gives CAIRETGVEQYF.

This rearrangement joins TRBV29-1 to TRBJ2-5; unclear D gene. V was cut by 1 base and J by 3 bases, with 12 bases left in between. The CDR3 sequence is 14 residues long. CDR1 and CDR2 from the germline V gene are SQVTM and ANQGSEA. CDR3 sequence (DNA): TGCAGCGTTGAAGGAACACAGCTAAAAGAGACCCAGTACTTC. This sequence encodes CSVEGTQLKETQYF.

The genes are TRBV5-1 and TRBJ2-3; weak D call: TRBD2 (5 bases). This CDR3 comprises 16 residues. Trimming removed 0 bases at V and 0 bases at J, with 11 bases between. The V gene's germline CDR1 is SGHRS and CDR2 YFSETQ. DNA of the CDR3: TGCGCCAGCAGCTTGGTGGTAGCGTCTAGCACAGATACGCAGTATTTT. This translates into CASSLVVASSTDTQYF.

The chain links TRBV6-5 to TRBJ2-4, with 7 bases that match TRBD1. With V trimmed by 5 bases and J by 3 bases, 7 bases remained unmatched. The CDR3 consists of 15 residues. CDR1 MNHEY and CDR2 SVGAGI come from the germline V gene. CDR3 in amino acids: CASSLGQWNKNIQYF. As DNA, the CDR3 is TGTGCCAGCAGTCTGGGACAGTGGAACAAAAACATTCAGTACTTC.

The genes are TRBV5-1 and TRBJ2-2, with D possibly being TRBD2 (6 bases). V lost 0 bases and J lost 4, with 10 bases in between. In germline, CDR1 is SGHRS, CDR2 YFSETQ. The CDR3 extends over 15 amino acids. The CDR3 DNA reads TGCGCCAGCAGCTTGGTAGACGGGGGCACCGGGGAGCTGTTTTTT. It codes for CASSLVDGGTGELFF. The complete variable domain, with remaining parts taken from reference TRBV5-1 and TRBJ2-2, reads KAGVTQTPRYLIKTRGQQVTLSCSPISGHRSVSWYQQTPGQGLQFLFEYFSETQRNKGNFPGRFSGRQFSNSRSEMNVSTLELGDSALYLCASSLVDGGTGELFFGEGSRLTVL.

This rearrangement joins TRBV5-1 to TRBJ1-2, with D uncertain. The CDR3 loop spans 13 amino acids. Germline V gene data show CDR1 as SGHRS and CDR2 as YFSETQ. Trimming took 5 bases from V and 5 from J, leaving 13 bases between them. The CDR3 bases are TGCGCCAGCAGACCCGCGATAGGGTATGGCTACACCTTC. As protein: CASRPAIGYGYTF.

This clone occurred once. The chain recombines TRBV30 with TRBJ1-1, with D perhaps matching TRBD1 (6 bases). Deletions cut 3 bases from V and 5 bases from J, with 13 bases between. The length of the CDR3 is 13 residues. Germline V lookup: CDR1 GTSNPN, CDR2 SVGIG (reference sequence). CDR3 protein: CAWSPNRDTEAFF. For the CDR3, the DNA is TGTGCCTGGAGCCCAAACAGGGATACTGAAGCTTTCTTT.

This chain joins TRBV6-2 or TRBV6-3 and TRBJ1-2, with D perhaps matching TRBD1 (5 bases). CDR1 is MNHEY and CDR2 is SVGEGT in the germline V gene. Trimming cost V 6 bases and J 7 bases, with 18 bases left between them. CDR3 length equals 14 residues. CDR3 in amino acids: CASSTDILGGGYTF. The CDR3 DNA is TGTGCCAGCAGCACGGACATCCTCGGGGGTGGCTACACCTTC.

The chain has TRBV2 and TRBJ1-1, with a possible D match to TRBD1 (6 bases). V lost 5 bases and J 0 bases, leaving 13 bases between the germline ends. CDR1 SNHLY and CDR2 FYNNEI come from the germline V gene. There are 15 residues in the CDR3. DNA of the CDR3: TGTGCCAGCAGTCTACGGGGGGGCCTGAACACTGAAGCTTTCTTT. Amino acid sequence: CASSLRGGLNTEAFF.

The chain combines TRBV9 with TRBJ2-3; D gene uncertain. V lost 0 bases and J 6 bases, leaving 8 bases between the germline ends. CDR1 and CDR2 (germline): SGDLS, YYNGEE. The CDR3 has 13 residues. The CDR3 reads CASSVGGSDTQYF. The CDR3 DNA reads TGTGCCAGCAGCGTAGGGGGTTCTGATACGCAGTATTTT.

The V call is TRBV6-4, the J call TRBJ1-1; D remains ambiguous. CDR1 and CDR2 from the germline V gene are MRHNA and SNTAGT. This CDR3 has 13 amino acids. V was pared by 5 bases and J by 1 base, with 8 bases between. The CDR3 protein is CASSTTWNTEAFF. The CDR3 DNA sequence: TGTGCCAGCAGTACCACCTGGAACACTGAAGCTTTCTTT.

This rearrangement joins TRBV9 to TRBJ1-1; D is possibly TRBD1 (5 bases). The germline V and J ends were trimmed by 0 bases and 7 bases, with 10 bases remaining between them. This CDR3 region has 13 residues. From germline, CDR1 is SGDLS and CDR2 YYNGEE. The CDR3 sequence is CASSVGTGGEAFF. The CDR3 nucleotides read TGTGCCAGCAGCGTAGGTACGGGGGGTGAAGCTTTCTTT.

The gene calls are TRBV9 and TRBJ1-3; tentative D call: TRBD1 (5 bases). This CDR3 is 14 amino acids long. Germline V gene data show CDR1 as SGDLS and CDR2 as YYNGEE. Trimming pared 4 bases from V and 9 bases from J, leaving 17 bases between. The CDR3 DNA is TGTGCCAGCAGCCCTGCGGGGACTGGTCGCACCATATATTTT. Translating gives CASSPAGTGRTIYF. The whole variable domain, filled in from reference TRBV9 and TRBJ1-3, reads DSGVTQTPKHLITATGQRVTLRCSPRSGDLSVYWYQQSLDQGLQFLIQYYNGEERAKGNILERFSAQQFPDLHSELNLSSLELGDSALYFCASSPAGTGRTIYFGEGSWLTVV.

This clone was counted a few times. V and J are TRBV6-5 and TRBJ1-2; TRBD1 might be the D (5 bases). Trimming pared 6 bases from V and 7 bases from J, leaving 15 bases between. The CDR3 extends over 13 amino acids. The germline V gene has CDR1 MNHEY and CDR2 SVGAGI. CDR3 bases: TGTGCCAGCAGGTCCCCGGGGGGGACTGGCTACACCTTC. Protein: CASRSPGGTGYTF.

The chain carries TRBV10-3 and TRBJ1-1; D not resolved. The CDR3 loop spans 13 amino acids. The V and J ends lost 6 bases and 0 bases respectively, with 8 bases between them. Germline loops: CDR1 ENHRY, CDR2 SYGVKD. The CDR3 coding sequence is TGTGCCATCAGCCTCGAAGTGAACACTGAAGCTTTCTTT. It is translated as CAISLEVNTEAFF.

The chain joins TRBV25-1 to TRBJ2-5, with TRBD2 identical over 12 bases. This CDR3 comprises 13 residues. V shed 8 bases and J 5 bases; nucleotides not matched to a gene: 3. Germline V gene sequence: CDR1 MGHDK, CDR2 SYGVNS. Here the CDR3 reads CASGLAGRETQYF. CDR3 DNA sequence: TGTGCCAGCGGACTAGCGGGAAGGGAGACCCAGTACTTC.

The chain combines TRBV19 with TRBJ1-2, with 9 nucleotides matching TRBD1. This CDR3 contains 13 residues. The germline V gene encodes CDR1 LNHDA and CDR2 SQIVND (reference sequence). With V trimmed by 9 bases and J by 6 bases, 8 bases remained unmatched. The CDR3 protein is CASRGTGFNGYTF. CDR3 coding DNA: TGTGCCAGCCGCGGGACAGGGTTCAATGGCTACACCTTC.

The J gene is TRBJ1-5, the V gene TRBV18; the match to TRBD1 covers 9 bases. Germline CDR1 reads KGHSH; CDR2 reads LQKENI. The CDR3 spans 14 residues. The V segment lost 5 bases and the J segment 5 bases; nucleotides outside the gene matches: 4. CDR3 nucleotide sequence: TGTGCCAGCTCAGCACAGGGGGCCCATCAGCCCCAGCATTTT. It codes for CASSAQGAHQPQHF.

V is TRBV4-1 and J is TRBJ2-5; a possible D gene is TRBD2 (6 bases). The CDR3 totals 14 residues. Trimming removed 1 base at V and 6 bases at J, with 12 bases between. CDR1 and CDR2 from the germline V gene are MGHRA and YSYEKL. DNA of the CDR3: TGCGCCAGCAGCCAAGGGGGTGGGAGGCAGACCCAGTACTTC. Encoded protein: CASSQGGGRQTQYF.